Shown below are 27 T cell receptor beta chains from a single sample sequenced in a study of early T cells in non-severe SARS-CoV-2 infection. One entry per CDR3 protein, called by TCRdb with MiXCR from the 5' RACE reads. The data contain approximately 52,000 distinct CDR3 sequences, 15% of them singletons. Material: whole blood, obtained at baseline. The receptors here all came from an adult who was a healthcare worker with PCR-confirmed SARS-CoV-2 infection or an uninfected control (not recorded which).

This clonotype has just a few counts. The rearrangement joins TRBV7-9 to TRBJ1-2, with a tentative D call TRBD1 (6 bases). The germline V gene encodes CDR1 SEHNR and CDR2 FQNEAQ (reference sequence). V dropped 1 base and J dropped 3 bases, with 12 bases sitting between them. CDR3 length: 15 amino acids. For the CDR3, the DNA is TGTGCCAGCAGCTTAGTGGCAGGGGATGACTATGGCTACACCTTC. Its translation is CASSLVAGDDYGYTF.

This clonotype was observed a handful of times. V and J are TRBV3-1 and TRBJ2-2; TRBD1 matches at 9 bases. The germline gives CDR1 LGHDT, CDR2 YNNKEL (reference sequence). The V gene end was trimmed by 6 bases and the J gene end by 5 bases; junction bases not matched to a gene: 28. The CDR3 sequence is 22 residues long. CDR3 DNA: TGTGCCAGCAGACAACCGGAATGGGACAGGGTATCCCGGGGTCGGGTAACCGGGGAGCTGTTTTTT. The encoded protein is CASRQPEWDRVSRGRVTGELFF.

The chain carries TRBV29-1 and TRBJ1-2; weak D call: TRBD1 (5 bases). The CDR3 runs to 12 residues. CDR1 is SQVTM, CDR2 ANQGSEA, per germline. V lost 4 bases and J 6 bases, leaving 12 bases between the germline ends. The CDR3 spells CSVVGGSHGYTF. CDR3 bases: TGCAGCGTTGTCGGGGGGAGCCATGGCTACACCTTC. Filled out from reference TRBV29-1 and TRBJ1-2, the complete variable domain reads SAVISQKPSRDICQRGTSLTIQCQVDSQVTMMFWYRQQPGQSLTLIATANQGSEATYESGFVIDKFPISRPNLTFSTLTVSNMSPEDSSIYLCSVVGGSHGYTFGSGTRLTVV.

The chain combines TRBV5-6 with TRBJ2-6; D gene ambiguous. Per germline, CDR1 SGHDT and CDR2 YYEEEE. This CDR3 spans 12 amino acids. Trimming cost V 2 bases and J 4 bases, with 1 base left between them. CDR3 bases: TGTGCCAGCAGCTTCGGGGCCAACGTCCTGACTTTC. This sequence encodes CASSFGANVLTF.

This clonotype was picked up a small number of times. CDR3 sequence: CSANDRGRTDTQYF. The CDR3 DNA is TGCAGTGCTAACGACAGGGGACGGACAGATACGCAGTATTTT. This rearrangement joins TRBV20-1 to TRBJ2-3, with 8 bases identical to TRBD1. The CDR3 spans 14 residues. CDR1 DFQATT and CDR2 SNEGSKA come from the germline V gene (reference sequence). V was pared by 4 bases and J by 3 bases, with 6 bases of the junction left unmatched.

The rearrangement links TRBV28 to TRBJ2-3; tentatively, D is TRBD1 (6 bases). Trimming left V 8 bases short and J 2 bases short, with 23 bases between. The CDR3 is 17 amino acids. Germline V gene data show CDR1 as MDHEN and CDR2 as SYDVKM. CDR3 nucleotides: TGTGCCAGCCTTGGGGCAGGGGTGTTAAGCTTCACAGATACGCAGTATTTT. It specifies CASLGAGVLSFTDTQYF.

This clonotype came up many times. The chain carries TRBV9 and TRBJ1-1, with no clear D. V lost 0 bases to trimming and J lost 5 bases, with 8 bases between them. Germline assignment: CDR1 SGDLS and CDR2 YYNGEE. This CDR3 has 13 amino acids. The CDR3 DNA sequence: TGTGCCAGCAGCGTAGCCCCAGAGACTGAAGCTTTCTTT. Its protein product is CASSVAPETEAFF.

This clonotype was picked up a small number of times. The chain uses TRBV7-2 and TRBJ2-2; TRBD1 aligns across 8 bases. V lost 6 bases, J lost 0 bases, and 6 bases stayed unmatched. CDR3 length: 16 amino acids. Germline-derived CDR1 and CDR2 are SGHTA and FQGNSA. CDR3 sequence: CASRLGQVANTGELFF. As DNA, the CDR3 is TGTGCCAGCAGGCTGGGACAGGTCGCGAACACCGGGGAGCTGTTTTTT.

This clonotype was seen a few times. The V call is TRBV30, the J call TRBJ1-2; D is possibly TRBD1 (6 bases). Germline V gene data show CDR1 as GTSNPN and CDR2 as SVGIG (reference sequence). The CDR3 has 12 residues. V shed 7 bases and J shed 8 bases, with 17 bases lying between them. DNA for the CDR3: TGTGCCTCCGGACGGGGGCAGGGAGGCTACACCTTC. Translating it yields CASGRGQGGYTF.

This clonotype was observed at least ten times. The chain is built from TRBV25-1 and TRBJ1-1; D might be TRBD1 (6 bases). V dropped 6 bases and J dropped 6 bases, with 20 bases sitting between them. In germline, CDR1 is MGHDK, CDR2 SYGVNS. This CDR3 is 15 amino acids long. The CDR3 bases are TGTGCCAGCAGCACGGGGGAACTCAACAGGGCTGAAGCTTTCTTT. It codes for CASSTGELNRAEAFF.

There are a few counts of this clonotype. The rearrangement joins TRBV12-3 or TRBV12-4 to TRBJ2-1; D may match TRBD1 or TRBD2 (7 bases each). Trimming pared 3 bases from V and 7 bases from J, leaving 13 bases between. There are 14 residues in the CDR3. In DNA, the CDR3 is TGTGCCAGCAGTTTTGGCAGGGGGGGGAATGAGCAGTTCTTC. This sequence encodes CASSFGRGGNEQFF.

A few counts support this clonotype. The V and J genes are TRBV11-2 and TRBJ2-5; D possibly corresponds to TRBD2 (7 bases). CDR1 is SGHAT and CDR2 is FQNNGV in the germline V gene. The length of the CDR3 is 16 residues. The V and J ends lost 5 bases and 0 bases respectively, with 16 bases between them. The CDR3 sequence is CASSLRGGLDQETQYF. DNA of the CDR3: TGTGCCAGCAGCCTAAGGGGGGGGCTAGACCAAGAGACCCAGTACTTC.

This clonotype was picked up a small number of times. V and J are TRBV24-1 and TRBJ2-1; no firm D call. V lost 3 bases and J lost 15, with 11 bases in between. The CDR3 has 11 amino acids. The germline gives CDR1 KGHDR, CDR2 SFDVKD. The chain's CDR3 is CATSDPCKLFF. In DNA, the CDR3 is TGTGCCACCAGTGATCCATGCAAACTGTTCTTC.

This clonotype was seen many times. The J gene is TRBJ1-4, the V gene TRBV28, with unresolved D. Trimming cost V 5 bases and J 6 bases, with 16 bases left between them. CDR3 length: 15 residues. Germline loops: CDR1 MDHEN, CDR2 SYDVKM. CDR3 DNA: TGTGCCAGCAGTACCGGCCAAATCGGGCATGAAAAACTGTTTTTT. Translated, it gives CASSTGQIGHEKLFF. The variable domain in full, with the rest retrieved from reference TRBV28 and TRBJ1-4, is DVKVTQSSRYLVKRTGEKVFLECVQDMDHENMFWYRQDPGLGLRLIYFSYDVKMKEKGDIPEGYSVSREKKERFSLILESASTNQTSMYLCASSTGQIGHEKLFFGSGTQLSVL.

This clonotype was found a few times. The V and J genes are TRBV20-1 and TRBJ2-3, with 14 nucleotides matching TRBD2. This CDR3 comprises 19 residues. Germline loops: CDR1 DFQATT, CDR2 SNEGSKA (reference sequence). The J segment lost 1 base and the V segment lost 1 base, leaving 10 bases of the junction unmatched. CDR3 DNA sequence: TGCAGTGCTAGAGCCCTAGGACTAGCGGGAGGAATGGGCACAGATACGCAGTATTTT. Its translation is CSARALGLAGGMGTDTQYF.

The chain joins TRBV6-6 to TRBJ1-1, with D possibly matching TRBD1 (6 bases). Trimming shortened V by 5 bases and J by 4 bases, and 11 bases separated the two germline ends. Looked up from germline, CDR1 is MNHNY and CDR2 is SVGAGI (reference sequence). This CDR3 contains 13 residues. The CDR3 spells CASSKQGPTEAFF. In DNA form, the CDR3 reads TGTGCCAGCAGTAAACAGGGACCCACTGAAGCTTTCTTT.

V gene TRBV7-2 combines with J gene TRBJ2-1; weak D call: TRBD2 (6 bases). The CDR3 totals 15 residues. V lost 5 bases and J lost 10, with 21 bases in between. Germline V CDR1 and CDR2: SGHTA, FQGNSA. In DNA form, the CDR3 reads TGTGCCAGCAGCCCCAGACTAGAGCTGGGACGCGAGCAGTTCTTC. Residues: CASSPRLELGREQFF.

This clonotype turned up a few times. The chain joins TRBV6-6 to TRBJ2-5, with 8 bases matching TRBD2. V shed 4 bases, J shed 0 bases, and the junction held 7 bases outside the gene matches. The V gene's germline CDR1 is MNHNY and CDR2 SVGAGI (reference sequence). This CDR3 spans 16 amino acids. In DNA, the CDR3 is TGTGCCAGCAGTTCAGAAGCGGGGGAGTACCAAGAGACCCAGTACTTC. Translated: CASSSEAGEYQETQYF.

V is TRBV20-1 and J is TRBJ2-7; the D gene is possibly TRBD2 (5 bases). The length of the CDR3 is 13 residues. V dropped 0 bases and J dropped 7 bases, with 13 bases sitting between them. Looked up from germline, CDR1 is DFQATT and CDR2 is SNEGSKA (reference sequence). The CDR3 bases are TGCAGTGCTAGAGACGGTAGCGTGGGTGAGCAGTACTTC. It specifies CSARDGSVGEQYF.

This chain connects TRBV5-6 to TRBJ2-2, with a weak D call TRBD1 (5 bases). The CDR3 runs 15 residues. Trimming shortened V by 0 bases and J by 5 bases, and 11 bases separated the two germline ends. The germline V gene has CDR1 SGHDT and CDR2 YYEEEE. The CDR3 sequence: CASSLERQSTGELFF. CDR3 nucleotide sequence: TGTGCCAGCAGCTTGGAGCGACAGAGTACCGGGGAGCTGTTTTTT.

V and J are TRBV2 and TRBJ2-3, with unresolved D. This CDR3 is 16 amino acids long. Germline lookup yields CDR1 SNHLY and CDR2 FYNNEI. Trimming stripped 6 bases from V and 2 bases from J, with 18 bases between. The CDR3 DNA reads as TGTGCCAGCAGCGCCCAACAACGACGAAACACAGATACGCAGTATTTT. This codes for CASSAQQRRNTDTQYF. Filled out from reference TRBV2 and TRBJ2-3, the complete variable domain reads EPEVTQTPSHQVTQMGQEVILRCVPISNHLYFYWYRQILGQKVEFLVSFYNNEISEKSEIFDDQFSVERPDGSNFTLKIRSTKLEDSAMYFCASSAQQRRNTDTQYFGPGTRLTVL.

The V gene is TRBV6-5, the J gene TRBJ1-1; a weak D match, TRBD1 (5 bases). V shed 6 bases and J shed 3 bases, with 14 bases lying between them. There are 14 residues in the CDR3. Germline lookup yields CDR1 MNHEY and CDR2 SVGAGI. CDR3 loop: CASSRGPGDTEAFF. CDR3 in DNA: TGTGCCAGCAGCCGGGGACCTGGTGACACTGAAGCTTTCTTT.

The rearrangement joins TRBV5-1 to TRBJ2-7; D might be TRBD1 (5 bases). Trimming cost V 1 base and J 2 bases, with 10 bases left between them. Germline loops: CDR1 SGHRS, CDR2 YFSETQ. The CDR3 extends over 14 amino acids. Here the CDR3 DNA reads TGCGCCAGCAGCTTGTTGCAGGGCCCCTACGAGCAGTACTTC. This encodes CASSLLQGPYEQYF.

The rearrangement uses TRBV12-3 or TRBV12-4 and TRBJ2-2; D is unresolved. The CDR3 contains 13 residues. V was pared by 2 bases and J by 8 bases, with 9 bases between. For the CDR3, the DNA is TGTGCCAGCAGTTTAAGCCTGGGAGGGGAGCTGTTTTTT. Encoded protein: CASSLSLGGELFF.

Only a few counts were recorded for this clonotype. The chain links TRBV7-8 to TRBJ2-5; D not resolved. Germline CDR1 SGHVS, CDR2 FQNEAQ. Trimming pared 4 bases from V and 10 bases from J, leaving 13 bases between. CDR3 length: 12 amino acids. CDR3 DNA: TGTGCCAGCAGCTCCCAGACCCCAGACCAGTACTTC. This sequence encodes CASSSQTPDQYF. The entire variable domain, with the rest obtained from reference TRBV7-8 and TRBJ2-5, is as follows: GAGVSQSPRYKVAKRGQDVALRCDPISGHVSLFWYQQALGQGPEFLTYFQNEAQLDKSGLPSDRFFAERPEGSVSTLKIQRTQQEDSAVYLCASSSQTPDQYFGPGTRLLVL.

This clonotype turned up a few times. The chain employs TRBV28 and TRBJ2-7, with D unresolved. Germline assignment: CDR1 MDHEN and CDR2 SYDVKM. The CDR3 is 14 residues long. Trimming took 4 bases from V and 3 from J, leaving 13 bases between them. The CDR3 sequence: CASSSPGRVYEQYF. As DNA, the CDR3 is TGTGCCAGCAGTTCCCCCGGACGGGTCTACGAGCAGTACTTC.

There are a few counts of this clonotype. This rearrangement joins TRBV6-1 to TRBJ1-4; no clear D gene. The CDR3 loop spans 14 amino acids. The germline V gene has CDR1 MNHNS and CDR2 SASEGT. V gave up 4 bases and J gave up 7 bases, with 13 bases separating them. The CDR3 DNA follows: TGTGCCAGCAGTGTTGAGCCTCGGTCTGAAAAACTGTTTTTT. Protein: CASSVEPRSEKLFF.